These T cell receptor beta chains were read from a single sample in a study of cytotoxic CD8 clonotypes in ibrutinib-treated CLL. TCRdb keeps only in-frame clones here, not all; method: immunoSEQ multiplex PCR. The sample consists of 250,000 or so clones, under 75% of them appearing once. The specimen comprised PBMCs, sampled after 24 months of ibrutinib treatment. All receptors derive from a human donor with chronic lymphocytic leukemia. Each CDR3 is given with its conserved first and last residue. The D gene is left open where the match is weak. The size field is filled for only some rows; it gives once, few, many or a size class.

13 TRBJ2-7 NA NA TRBV19 TGTGCCAGTAGCAACCAAGCCTTGAACGAGCAGTACTTC CASSNQALNEQYF
15 TRBJ2-7 TRBD2 NA TRBV7-2 TGTGCCAGCAGCTCTACTGGACTAGCATCCTACGAGCAGTACTTC CASSSTGLASYEQYF
14 TRBJ1-2 TRBD1 NA TRBV19 TGTGCCAGTAGTACAGGGGGCCAACTCCACGGCTACACCTTC CASSTGGQLHGYTF
14 TRBJ2-7 NA few TRBV7-2 TGTGCCAGCAGCTTACTGCAGGGGATCCACGAGCAGTACTTC CASSLLQGIHEQYF
12 TRBJ2-7 NA NA TRBV27 TGTGCCAGCAGTTTGAGGGGGTACGAGCAGTACTTC CASSLRGYEQYF
14 TRBJ1-1 TRBD1 NA TRBV30 TGTGCCTGGAGTAGGGACAGCTCGAACACTGAAGCTTTCTTT CAWSRDSSNTEAFF
14 TRBJ2-1 TRBD1 NA TRBV13 TGTGCCAGCAGGGCGGACAGGGCGTACAATGAGCAGTTCTTC CASRADRAYNEQFF
14 TRBJ2-7 NA NA TRBV7-9 TGTGCCAGCAGCTTAGTTACGGGTGGCTACGAGCAGTACTTC CASSLVTGGYEQYF
15 TRBJ1-5 TRBD1 few TRBV27 TGTGCCAGCAGTCAAGGGACAGGGGGCAATCAGCCCCAGCATTTT CASSQGTGGNQPQHF
12 TRBJ2-3 NA NA TRBV11-2 TGTGCCAGCAGCCGGGACCAGGATACGCAGTATTTT CASSRDQDTQYF
15 TRBJ2-7 TRBD1 few TRBV9 TGTGCCAGCAGCGTGTCTTTAGGGGGCAAATACGAGCAGTACTTC CASSVSLGGKYEQYF
11 TRBJ2-7 NA NA TRBV5-1 TGCGCCAGCAGCGCAGAGTACGAGCAGTACTTC CASSAEYEQYF
17 TRBJ1-5 TRBD1 NA TRBV5-6 TGTGCCAGCAGCCGACGAGGGACAGGGTCATTTAGTCAGCCCCAGCATTTT CASSRRGTGSFSQPQHF
13 TRBJ1-1 TRBD1 NA TRBV29-1 TGCAGCGCAGGACAGGGGATTGGCACTGAAGCTTTCTTT CSAGQGIGTEAFF
15 TRBJ2-5 TRBD2 NA TRBV6-5 TGTGCCAGCAGCAGGACTAGCGGGAGTGAGGAGACCCAGTACTTC CASSRTSGSEETQYF
15 TRBJ2-2 NA NA TRBV10-3 TGTGCCATCCTAGACAGTAAATCCAGCTCCGGGGAGCTGTTTTTT CAILDSKSSSGELFF
13 TRBJ1-3 NA NA TRBV13 TGTGCCACCCCAGGTTATCTTGGAAACACCATATATTTT CATPGYLGNTIYF
15 TRBJ2-1 NA once TRBV7-8 TGTGCCAGCAGTCCCCCCGGGGGAGCATACAATGAGCAGTTCTTC CASSPPGGAYNEQFF
12 TRBJ2-7 NA NA TRBV11-2 TGTGCCAGCAGCTTAGCTGGGATCGAGCAGTACTTC CASSLAGIEQYF
15 TRBJ2-7 TRBD2 NA TRBV7-8 TGTGCCAGCAGCTTAAAGGCGGGAGAACTCCGAGAGCAGTACTTC CASSLKAGELREQYF
8 TRBJ2-7 TRBD2 NA TRBV20-1 TGCAGTCACCCCTGGGGGGGTTTC CSHPWGGF
14 TRBJ1-2 NA NA TRBV29-1 TGCAGCGTTGAATTGTTGCGGGGAAACTATGGCTACACCTTC CSVELLRGNYGYTF
14 TRBJ2-7 TRBD1 few TRBV19 TGTGCCAGTAGTTTCGGACAGGGGGGATACGAGCAGTACTTC CASSFGQGGYEQYF